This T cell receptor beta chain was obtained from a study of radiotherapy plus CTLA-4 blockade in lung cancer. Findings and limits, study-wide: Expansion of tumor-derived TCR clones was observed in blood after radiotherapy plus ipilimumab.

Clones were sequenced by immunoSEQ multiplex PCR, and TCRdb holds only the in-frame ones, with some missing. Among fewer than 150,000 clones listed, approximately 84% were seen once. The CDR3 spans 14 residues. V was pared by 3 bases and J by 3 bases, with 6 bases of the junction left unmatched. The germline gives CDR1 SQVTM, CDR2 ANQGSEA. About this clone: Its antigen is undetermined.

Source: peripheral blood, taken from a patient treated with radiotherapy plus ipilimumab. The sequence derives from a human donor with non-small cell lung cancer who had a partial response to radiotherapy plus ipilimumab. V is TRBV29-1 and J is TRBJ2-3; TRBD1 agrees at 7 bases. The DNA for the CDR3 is TGCAGCGTTGAGCAGGGGGATAGGACAGATACGCAGTATTTT. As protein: CSVEQGDRTDTQYF.